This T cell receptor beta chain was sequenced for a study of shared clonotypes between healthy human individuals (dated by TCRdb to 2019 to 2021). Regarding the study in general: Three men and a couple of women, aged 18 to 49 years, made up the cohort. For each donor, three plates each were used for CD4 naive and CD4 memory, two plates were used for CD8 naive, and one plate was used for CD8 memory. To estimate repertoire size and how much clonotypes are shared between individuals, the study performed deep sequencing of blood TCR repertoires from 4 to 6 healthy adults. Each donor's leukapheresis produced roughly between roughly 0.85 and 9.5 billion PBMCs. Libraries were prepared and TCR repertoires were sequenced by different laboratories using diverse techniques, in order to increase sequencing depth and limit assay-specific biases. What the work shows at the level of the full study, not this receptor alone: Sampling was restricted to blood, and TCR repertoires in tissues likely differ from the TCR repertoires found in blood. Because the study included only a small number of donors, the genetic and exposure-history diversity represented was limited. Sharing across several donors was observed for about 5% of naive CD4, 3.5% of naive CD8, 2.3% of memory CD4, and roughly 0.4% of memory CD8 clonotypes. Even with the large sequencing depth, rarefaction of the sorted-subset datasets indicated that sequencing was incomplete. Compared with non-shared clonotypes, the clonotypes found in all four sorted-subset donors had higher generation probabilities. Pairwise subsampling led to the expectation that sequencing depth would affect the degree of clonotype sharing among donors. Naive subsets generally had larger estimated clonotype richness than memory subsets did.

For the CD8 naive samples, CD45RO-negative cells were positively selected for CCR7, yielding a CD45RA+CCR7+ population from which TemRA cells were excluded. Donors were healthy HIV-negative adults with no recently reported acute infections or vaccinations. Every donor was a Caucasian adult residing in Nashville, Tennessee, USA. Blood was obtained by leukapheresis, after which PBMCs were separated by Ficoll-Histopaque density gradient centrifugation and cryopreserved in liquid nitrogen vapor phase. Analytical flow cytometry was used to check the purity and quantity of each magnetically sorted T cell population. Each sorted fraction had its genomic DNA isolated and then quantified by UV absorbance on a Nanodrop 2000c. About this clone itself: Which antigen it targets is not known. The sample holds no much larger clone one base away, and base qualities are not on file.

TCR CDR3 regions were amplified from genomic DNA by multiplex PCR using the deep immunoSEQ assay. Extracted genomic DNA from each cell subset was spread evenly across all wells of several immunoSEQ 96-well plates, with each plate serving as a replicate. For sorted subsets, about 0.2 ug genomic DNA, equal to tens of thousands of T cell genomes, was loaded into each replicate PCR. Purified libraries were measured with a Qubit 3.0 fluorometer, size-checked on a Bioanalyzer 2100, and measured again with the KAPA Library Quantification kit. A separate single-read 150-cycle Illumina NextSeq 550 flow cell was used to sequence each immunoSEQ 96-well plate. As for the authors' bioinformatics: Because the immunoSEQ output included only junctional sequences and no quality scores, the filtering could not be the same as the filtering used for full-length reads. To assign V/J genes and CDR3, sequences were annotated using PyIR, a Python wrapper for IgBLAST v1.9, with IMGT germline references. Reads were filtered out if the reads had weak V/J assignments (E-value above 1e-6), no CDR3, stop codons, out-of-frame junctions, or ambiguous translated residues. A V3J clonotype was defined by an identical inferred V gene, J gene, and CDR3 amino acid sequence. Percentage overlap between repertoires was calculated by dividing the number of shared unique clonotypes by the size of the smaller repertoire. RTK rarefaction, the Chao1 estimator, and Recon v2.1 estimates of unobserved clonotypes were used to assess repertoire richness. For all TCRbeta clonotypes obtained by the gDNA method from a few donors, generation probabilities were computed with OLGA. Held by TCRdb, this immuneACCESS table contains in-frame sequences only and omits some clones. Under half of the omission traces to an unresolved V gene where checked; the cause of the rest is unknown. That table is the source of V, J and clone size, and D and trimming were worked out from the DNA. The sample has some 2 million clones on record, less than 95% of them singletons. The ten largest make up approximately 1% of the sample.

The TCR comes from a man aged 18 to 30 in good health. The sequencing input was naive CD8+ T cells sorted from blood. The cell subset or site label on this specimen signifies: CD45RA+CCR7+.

The CDR3 reads as follows: CAISEPGQGEETQYF. The nucleotides read TGTGCCATCAGTGAACCGGGACAGGGGGAGGAGACCCAGTACTTC. The sequence is built from TRBV10-3 and TRBJ2-5; 11 central nucleotides agree with TRBD1. Germline trimming: 3 bases from V, 5 bases from J; junction bases outside gene matches: 5. In the germline V gene, CDR1 corresponds to ENHRY and CDR2 to SYGVKD. Measured from the cysteine to the phenylalanine, the CDR3 is 15 residues long. Only CDR3 DNA is held: 45 bases, read in frame from base 1.